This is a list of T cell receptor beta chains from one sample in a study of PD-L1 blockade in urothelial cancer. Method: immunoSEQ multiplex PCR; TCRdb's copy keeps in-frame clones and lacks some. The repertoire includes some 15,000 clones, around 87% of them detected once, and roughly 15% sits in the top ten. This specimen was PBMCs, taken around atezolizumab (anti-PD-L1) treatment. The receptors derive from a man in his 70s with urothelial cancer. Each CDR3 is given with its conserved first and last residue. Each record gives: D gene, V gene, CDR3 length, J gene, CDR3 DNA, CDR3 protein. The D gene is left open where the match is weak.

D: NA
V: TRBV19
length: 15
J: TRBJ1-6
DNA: TGTGCCAGTAGTTCGGGGTCTAGCTATAATTCACCCCTCCACTTT
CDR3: CASSSGSSYNSPLHF

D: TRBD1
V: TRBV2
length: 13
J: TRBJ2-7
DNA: TGTGCCAGCCTACAGGGGGACTCCTACGAGCAGTACTTC
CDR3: CASLQGDSYEQYF

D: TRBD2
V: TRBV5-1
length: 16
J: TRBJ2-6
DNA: TGCGCCAGCAGCCAATTATCACGGGCGGGAGTCAACGTCCTGACTTTC
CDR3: CASSQLSRAGVNVLTF

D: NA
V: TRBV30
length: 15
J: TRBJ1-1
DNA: TGTGCCTGGAGAAGAGGCAGGGAAGTTTTCACTGAAGCTTTCTTT
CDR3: CAWRRGREVFTEAFF

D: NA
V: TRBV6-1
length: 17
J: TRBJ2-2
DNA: TGTGCCAGCAGTGAAACACAGGGAATGGGTACCACCGGGGAGCTGTTTTTT
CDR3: CASSETQGMGTTGELFF

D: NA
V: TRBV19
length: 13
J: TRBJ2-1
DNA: TGTGCCAGTAGTAGTGGGGGGGCCGGTGAGCAGTTCTTC
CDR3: CASSSGGAGEQFF

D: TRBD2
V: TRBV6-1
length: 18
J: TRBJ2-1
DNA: TGTGCCAGCAGTGGGACTAGCGGGGGGACCTACTCCTACAATGAGCAGTTCTTC
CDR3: CASSGTSGGTYSYNEQFF

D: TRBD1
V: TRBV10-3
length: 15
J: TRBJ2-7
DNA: TGTGCCATCAGAGCTTCAGCGACAGGGACCTACGAGCAGTACTTC
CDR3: CAIRASATGTYEQYF

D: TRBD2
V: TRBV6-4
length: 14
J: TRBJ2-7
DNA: TGTGCCAGCAGTCCCGGGAGCGGGGCCTACGAGCAGTACTTC
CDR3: CASSPGSGAYEQYF

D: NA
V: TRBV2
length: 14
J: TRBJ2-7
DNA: TGTGCCAGCAGTGACCCCAATCGCTACTACGAGCAGTACTTC
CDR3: CASSDPNRYYEQYF

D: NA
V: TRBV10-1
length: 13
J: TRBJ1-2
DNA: TGCGCCAGCAGTCCAGACAGCCACTATGGCTACACCTTC
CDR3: CASSPDSHYGYTF